Listed here is a single T cell receptor (beta chain). Repertoires were generated with immunoSEQ multiplex PCR, while TCRdb's copy carries only in-frame clones and drops some. This table has around 2.1 million clones, roughly 91% appearing once. This sample was included in a study of shared clonotypes between healthy human individuals. Losses at the gene ends were 6 bases for V and 2 bases for J; bases not matched to a gene: 6. In germline, CDR1 is SQVTM, CDR2 ANQGSEA. The CDR3 covers 16 residues. CD45RO-negative cells were positively selected for CCR7, leaving out terminally differentiated effector memory CD45RA+ cells.

This receptor was taken from a man younger than 35 in good health. Some clones in this sample may be carry-over from other donors' samples. The specimen was naive CD8+ T cells from PBMCs. This sequence joins TRBV29-1 and TRBJ2-6, with 11 bases identical to TRBD1. Here the CDR3 DNA reads TGCAGCGTCAGTCCGGGACAGGGGGCTGGGGCCAACGTCCTGACTTTC. Encoded protein: CSVSPGQGAGANVLTF.